A single sample gave rise to the 30 T cell receptor beta chains below, sequenced in a study of blood T cell repertoires in COVID-19. Repertoires were generated with immunoSEQ multiplex PCR, while TCRdb's copy carries only in-frame clones and drops some. The sample includes approximately 250,000 clones, around 90% seen only once; the top ten take over 2%. Material: PBMCs or T cells enriched from blood (not recorded which). These receptors were obtained from a woman in her sixties or seventies in a cohort exposed to, infected with or recovered from COVID-19 (not recorded which).

This rearrangement joins TRBV7-3 to TRBJ1-2; TRBD1 matches at 7 bases. Germline lookup yields CDR1 SGHTA and CDR2 FQGTGA. J was trimmed by 8 bases and V by 6 bases; bases with no gene match: 9. The CDR3 sequence is 13 residues long. CDR3 nucleotides: TGTGCCAGCAGAGGGAGTGACAGGGCCGGCTACACCTTC. Protein sequence: CASRGSDRAGYTF.

This rearrangement joins TRBV7-9 to TRBJ2-7; TRBD2 might be the D (6 bases). Trimming removed 5 bases at V and 3 bases at J, with 17 bases between. The length of the CDR3 is 15 residues. Germline CDR1 SEHNR, CDR2 FQNEAQ (reference sequence). CDR3 DNA sequence: TGTGCCAGCAGCGGAGCCGGGACTCCTTACTACGAGCAGTACTTC. Its translation is CASSGAGTPYYEQYF.

A few counts support this clone. J is TRBJ2-2 and V is TRBV25-1; 13 bases are a match to TRBD2. CDR3 length equals 18 residues. The junction had 10 bases not matched to a gene; V was cut back by 5 bases and J by 4 bases. CDR1 MGHDK and CDR2 SYGVNS come from the germline V gene. CDR3 nucleotides: TGTGCCAGCAGTTCTCGGACTAGCGGGAGAAAGATCACCGGGGAGCTGTTTTTT. This encodes CASSSRTSGRKITGELFF.

The chain links TRBV5-1 to TRBJ1-1; TRBD1 is a possible D gene (6 bases). Germline V CDR1 and CDR2: SGHRS, YFSETQ. Trimming took 4 bases from V and 1 from J, leaving 23 bases between them. This CDR3 has 18 residues. CDR3 residues: CASSPWGGVGARNTEAFF. The CDR3 DNA is TGCGCCAGCAGCCCCTGGGGGGGGGTGGGGGCGAGGAACACTGAAGCTTTCTTT. The whole variable domain, remainder taken from reference TRBV5-1 and TRBJ1-1, is KAGVTQTPRYLIKTRGQQVTLSCSPISGHRSVSWYQQTPGQGLQFLFEYFSETQRNKGNFPGRFSGRQFSNSRSEMNVSTLELGDSALYLCASSPWGGVGARNTEAFFGQGTRLTVV.

The V call is TRBV5-1, the J call TRBJ2-2, with 7 bases matching TRBD1. The CDR3 contains 16 residues. V trimming: 0 bases; J trimming: 4 bases; junction bases outside the gene matches: 6. Germline lookup yields CDR1 SGHRS and CDR2 YFSETQ. CDR3 in amino acids: CASSLADRVSTGELFF. The CDR3 region has the DNA TGCGCCAGCAGCTTGGCCGACAGGGTGAGCACCGGGGAGCTGTTTTTT. Looking up the rest from reference TRBV5-1 and TRBJ2-2 gives the full variable domain: KAGVTQTPRYLIKTRGQQVTLSCSPISGHRSVSWYQQTPGQGLQFLFEYFSETQRNKGNFPGRFSGRQFSNSRSEMNVSTLELGDSALYLCASSLADRVSTGELFFGEGSRLTVL.

CDR3 coding DNA: TGTGCCAGCACCCTTTATAGGGACAGATATTACGAGCAGTACTTC. Translation: CASTLYRDRYYEQYF. The chain joins TRBV28 to TRBJ2-7; 7 nucleotides line up with TRBD1. With 7 bases clipped from V and 4 bases from J, the junction kept 13 bases outside the gene matches. Germline V gene lookup returns CDR1 MDHEN and CDR2 SYDVKM. This CDR3 is built from 15 residues. Combining the CDR3 with reference TRBV28 and TRBJ2-7 gives the whole variable domain DVKVTQSSRYLVKRTGEKVFLECVQDMDHENMFWYRQDPGLGLRLIYFSYDVKMKEKGDIPEGYSVSREKKERFSLILESASTNQTSMYLCASTLYRDRYYEQYFGPGTRLTVT.

The chain is built from TRBV11-1 and TRBJ2-7, with D possibly TRBD2 on 6 matching bases. This CDR3 is 16 amino acids long. The germline V gene has CDR1 SGHAT and CDR2 FQDESV (reference sequence). Trimming removed 2 bases from V and 3 bases from J, with 17 bases in between. CDR3 loop: CASSLPPDIGGYEQYF. The CDR3 nucleotides read TGTGCCAGCAGCTTACCCCCGGACATCGGGGGCTACGAGCAGTACTTC.

The chain joins TRBV30 to TRBJ2-5, with no clear D. The CDR3 is 14 amino acids. V lost 3 bases to trimming and J lost 5 bases, with 16 bases between them. The germline V gene has CDR1 GTSNPN and CDR2 SVGIG (reference sequence). The CDR3 sequence: CAWRAKRRRETQYF. The DNA for the CDR3 is TGTGCCTGGAGGGCGAAGCGTCGAAGGGAGACCCAGTACTTC.

This clone was seen only once. The V gene is TRBV24-1, the J gene TRBJ2-5; unclear D gene. V was trimmed by 3 bases and J by 1 base, leaving 8 bases between them. CDR1 KGHDR and CDR2 SFDVKD come from the germline V gene. The CDR3 consists of 14 residues. The chain's CDR3 is CATSDGRFQETQYF. In DNA form, the CDR3 reads TGTGCCACCAGTGATGGGCGTTTCCAAGAGACCCAGTACTTC.

This clone was recorded only once. The chain uses TRBV6-5 and TRBJ1-3; 8 bases are a match to TRBD1. This CDR3 comprises 15 residues. Per the germline V gene, CDR1 is MNHEY and CDR2 is SVGAGI. J was trimmed by 2 bases and V by 6 bases; bases with no gene match: 6. CDR3 residues: CASRGGTGAGNTIYF. CDR3 in DNA: TGTGCCAGCAGGGGGGGGACAGGAGCTGGAAACACCATATATTTT.

The rearrangement links TRBV12-5 to TRBJ2-7, with 7 bases identical to TRBD2. The germline gives CDR1 LGHNT, CDR2 FRNRAP. CDR3 length: 13 amino acids. CDR3 bases: TGTGCGATCGGGCGGGAGACAGATTACGAGCAGTACTTC. Translation: CAIGRETDYEQYF. The full variable domain, completed using reference TRBV12-5 and TRBJ2-7, is DARVTQTPRHKVTEMGQEVTMRCQPILGHNTVFWYRQTMMQGLELLAYFRNRAPLDDSGMPKDRFSAEMPDATLATLKIQPSEPRDSAVYFCAIGRETDYEQYFGPGTRLTVT.

J is TRBJ1-5 and V is TRBV3-1 (or the pseudogene TRBV3-2); no firm D call. The ends were cut back, 5 bases at V and 8 bases at J, with 13 bases in the middle. Per germline, CDR1 LGHDT and CDR2 YNNKEL (reference sequence). The CDR3 has 13 amino acids. This CDR3 is CASSSPGLEPQHF. Here the CDR3 DNA reads TGTGCCAGCAGCTCTCCCGGACTGGAGCCCCAGCATTTT.

This clone appeared a single time. This sequence joins TRBV28 and TRBJ2-2; the match to TRBD1 covers 7 bases. This CDR3 is 15 amino acids long. Germline V gene lookup returns CDR1 MDHEN and CDR2 SYDVKM. The V and J ends lost 6 bases and 3 bases, in that order; junction bases with no gene match: 7. This CDR3 is CASRITGTDTGELFF. The CDR3 nucleotides are TGTGCCAGCAGAATTACCGGGACAGACACCGGGGAGCTGTTTTTT.

This clone appeared a single time. The chain combines TRBV21-1 with TRBJ2-7; the table's TRBD2 call for D was not verified on the DNA. TRBV21-1 is flagged as a pseudogene. CDR3 length: 15 residues. CDR3 in DNA: TGTGCCAGCAGCAAAGGGGGTGGGAGCTCCTACGAGCAGTACTTC. It is translated as CASSKGGGSSYEQYF.

The chain links TRBV5-6 to TRBJ2-3, with TRBD2 matching over 8 bases. This CDR3 is built from 13 residues. V trimming: 7 bases; J trimming: 4 bases; junction bases outside the gene matches: 5. Looked up from germline, CDR1 is SGHDT and CDR2 is YYEEEE. CDR3 loop: CASDTGLADTQYF. As DNA, the CDR3 is TGTGCCAGCGATACGGGACTAGCAGATACGCAGTATTTT.

This chain joins TRBV9 and TRBJ2-5; 10 bases are shared with TRBD1. The V segment lost 0 bases and the J segment 2 bases; nucleotides outside the gene matches: 4. This CDR3 contains 16 residues. Germline-derived CDR1 and CDR2 are SGDLS and YYNGEE. The CDR3 bases are TGTGCCAGCAGCGTAGCCTTGGGACAGGGGCAAGAGACCCAGTACTTC. Protein product: CASSVALGQGQETQYF. The whole variable domain, remainder taken from reference TRBV9 and TRBJ2-5, is DSGVTQTPKHLITATGQRVTLRCSPRSGDLSVYWYQQSLDQGLQFLIQYYNGEERAKGNILERFSAQQFPDLHSELNLSSLELGDSALYFCASSVALGQGQETQYFGPGTRLLVL.

J is TRBJ1-2 and V is TRBV5-4; TRBD1 is a possible D gene (6 bases). This CDR3 has 13 residues. Germline V lookup: CDR1 SGHNT, CDR2 YYREEE (reference sequence). V was pared by 1 base and J by 9 bases, with 13 bases between. The CDR3 DNA sequence: TGTGCCAGCAGCTTGAGGGGGTGGGATCGCTACACCTTC. It is translated as CASSLRGWDRYTF.

Comment on this clone: The sample holds other DNA sequences that translate to the same CDR3. The chain couples TRBV7-2 to TRBJ2-3; D may be TRBD2 (5 bases). With 1 base removed from V and 5 bases from J, the gap between germline ends came to 10 bases. This CDR3 is 14 amino acids long. Germline CDR1 reads SGHTA; CDR2 reads FQGNSA. CDR3 residues: CASSLELAKDTQYF. The CDR3 DNA reads TGTGCCAGCAGCTTAGAATTAGCGAAAGATACGCAGTATTTT. Supplemented by reference TRBV7-2 and TRBJ2-3, the full variable domain reads GAGVSQSPSNKVTEKGKDVELRCDPISGHTALYWYRQSLGQGLEFLIYFQGNSAPDKSGLPSDRFSAERTGGSVSTLTIQRTQQEDSAVYLCASSLELAKDTQYFGPGTRLTVL.

This clone was seen once. The chain employs TRBV7-9 and TRBJ2-3; weak D call: TRBD1 (5 bases). Germline CDR1 reads SEHNR; CDR2 reads FQNEAQ (reference sequence). V lost 3 bases, J lost 6 bases, and 19 bases lay in between. The CDR3 spans 16 residues. The CDR3 spells CASSFFRVLQGDTQYF. The CDR3 DNA sequence: TGTGCCAGCAGCTTTTTCAGGGTCCTTCAAGGGGATACGCAGTATTTT.

This chain joins TRBV5-6 and TRBJ1-1; D remains unclear. The germline gives CDR1 SGHDT, CDR2 YYEEEE. The CDR3 runs to 14 residues. V was trimmed by 1 base and J by 1 base, leaving 8 bases between them. CDR3: CASSLRVGNTEAFF. CDR3 DNA sequence: TGTGCCAGCAGCTTGCGGGTAGGGAACACTGAAGCTTTCTTT. Filled out from reference TRBV5-6 and TRBJ1-1, the complete variable domain reads DAGVTQSPTHLIKTRGQQVTLRCSPKSGHDTVSWYQQALGQGPQFIFQYYEEEERQRGNFPDRFSGHQFPNYSSELNVNALLLGDSALYLCASSLRVGNTEAFFGQGTRLTVV.

The chain carries TRBV7-2 and TRBJ2-1; 13 nucleotides match TRBD2. V trimming: 5 bases; J trimming: 4 bases; junction bases outside the gene matches: 5. Germline CDR1 SGHTA, CDR2 FQGNSA. CDR3 length: 16 amino acids. The CDR3 loop reads CASSPRTSGGYNEQFF. CDR3 DNA sequence: TGTGCCAGCAGCCCTCGGACTAGCGGGGGATACAATGAGCAGTTCTTC.

About this clone: Other nucleotide sequences from this sample produce the same CDR3. This chain links TRBV10-1 with TRBJ2-1; 9 positions match TRBD2. With V trimmed by 2 bases and J by 4 bases, 3 bases remained unmatched. The CDR3 loop spans 15 amino acids. Germline V lookup: CDR1 WNHNN, CDR2 SYGVQD (reference sequence). This CDR3 is CASSEGAGGYNEQFF. The DNA for the CDR3 is TGCGCCAGCAGTGAGGGGGCGGGAGGGTACAATGAGCAGTTCTTC.

The chain joins TRBV24-1 to TRBJ2-1, with TRBD2 as a possible D gene (5 bases). Germline values: CDR1 KGHDR, CDR2 SFDVKD. V was pared by 4 bases and J by 0 bases, with 15 bases between. The CDR3 extends over 17 amino acids. The CDR3 protein is CATSDPKAESSYNEQFF. CDR3 bases: TGTGCCACCAGTGACCCGAAAGCGGAAAGCTCCTACAATGAGCAGTTCTTC.

The V call is TRBV10-1, the J call TRBJ2-3, with 8 bases matching TRBD2. Germline V gene lookup returns CDR1 WNHNN and CDR2 SYGVQD (reference sequence). With V trimmed by 4 bases and J by 2 bases, 2 bases remained unmatched. CDR3 size: 14 residues. The CDR3 bases are TGCGCCAGCAGTGGAGCGGGGGTCACAGATACGCAGTATTTT. Amino acids: CASSGAGVTDTQYF.

J is TRBJ2-1 and V is TRBV7-6; no reliable D call. This CDR3 contains 18 residues. Germline loops: CDR1 SGHVS, CDR2 FNYEAQ. The V gene lost 1 base and the J gene lost 3 bases, with 19 bases spanning the gap. CDR3 DNA: TGTGCCAGCAGCTTAGGGTCATTAGCCTCCCAACGCTACAATGAGCAGTTCTTC. Encoded protein: CASSLGSLASQRYNEQFF.

A few counts support this clone. The chain has TRBV27 and TRBJ1-5; TRBD1 might be the D (6 bases). With 2 bases removed from V and 5 bases from J, the gap between germline ends came to 7 bases. This CDR3 has 13 amino acids. Germline V gene data show CDR1 as MNHEY and CDR2 as SMNVEV (reference sequence). CDR3 DNA sequence: TGTGCCAGCAGTTTAGACAGGTATCAGCCCCAGCATTTT. Protein sequence: CASSLDRYQPQHF.

This chain joins TRBV5-1 and TRBJ1-3, with TRBD1 matching 12 bases. Germline CDR1 SGHRS, CDR2 YFSETQ. The length of the CDR3 is 16 residues. With 4 bases clipped from V and 3 bases from J, the junction kept 5 bases outside the gene matches. In DNA, the CDR3 is TGCGCCAGCAGCCTAGGGACAGGGGGCTTTGGAAACACCATATATTTT. This gives the protein CASSLGTGGFGNTIYF. The full variable domain, its missing parts supplied by reference TRBV5-1 and TRBJ1-3, is KAGVTQTPRYLIKTRGQQVTLSCSPISGHRSVSWYQQTPGQGLQFLFEYFSETQRNKGNFPGRFSGRQFSNSRSEMNVSTLELGDSALYLCASSLGTGGFGNTIYFGEGSWLTVV.

This rearrangement joins TRBV5-6 to TRBJ2-3; D perhaps matches TRBD2 (5 bases). The CDR3 loop spans 15 amino acids. The V end lost 0 bases, the J end lost 6 bases, and 14 bases lay between the germline ends. Germline assignment: CDR1 SGHDT and CDR2 YYEEEE. The CDR3 is CASSLAPDRGDTQYF. The CDR3 nucleotides read TGTGCCAGCAGCTTGGCCCCGGACCGCGGGGATACGCAGTATTTT.

The chain employs TRBV3-1 (or the pseudogene TRBV3-2) and TRBJ1-4; D possibly corresponds to TRBD1 (5 bases). Germline CDR1 LGHDT, CDR2 YNNKEL (reference sequence). V was pared by 1 base and J by 11 bases, with 14 bases between. CDR3 length equals 14 residues. The CDR3: CASSQGQGTGKLFF. The CDR3 DNA reads TGTGCCAGCAGCCAAGGCCAGGGTACGGGTAAACTGTTTTTT.

This clone appeared a single time. The chain recombines TRBV9 with TRBJ1-1; D is possibly TRBD1 (6 bases). V was trimmed by 1 base and J by 1 base, leaving 14 bases between them. Germline V gives CDR1 SGDLS, CDR2 YYNGEE. The CDR3 has 16 amino acids. CDR3 loop: CASSVSWGQSNTEAFF. The CDR3, as DNA: TGTGCCAGCAGCGTAAGCTGGGGGCAGTCGAACACTGAAGCTTTCTTT. Complete variable domain (other parts from reference TRBV9 and TRBJ1-1): DSGVTQTPKHLITATGQRVTLRCSPRSGDLSVYWYQQSLDQGLQFLIQYYNGEERAKGNILERFSAQQFPDLHSELNLSSLELGDSALYFCASSVSWGQSNTEAFFGQGTRLTVV.